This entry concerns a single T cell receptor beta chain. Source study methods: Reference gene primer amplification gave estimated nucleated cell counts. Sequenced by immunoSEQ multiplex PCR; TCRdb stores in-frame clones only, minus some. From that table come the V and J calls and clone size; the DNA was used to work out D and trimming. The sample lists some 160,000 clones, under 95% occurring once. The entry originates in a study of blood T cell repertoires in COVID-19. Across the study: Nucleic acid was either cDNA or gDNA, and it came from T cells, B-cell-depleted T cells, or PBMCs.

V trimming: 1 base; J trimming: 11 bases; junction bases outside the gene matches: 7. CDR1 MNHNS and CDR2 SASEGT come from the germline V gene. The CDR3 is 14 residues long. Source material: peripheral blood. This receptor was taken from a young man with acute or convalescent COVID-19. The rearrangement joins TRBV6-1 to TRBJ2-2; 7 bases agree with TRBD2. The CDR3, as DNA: TGTGCCAGCAGTGAAGATAGGGAGGGAAGAGAGCTGTTTTTT. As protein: CASSEDREGRELFF.